What follows are 8 T cell receptor beta chains derived from one specimen sequenced in a study of cytomegalovirus exposure and HLA in healthy donors. Primers: 60 Vbeta forward and 13 Jbeta reverse. Profiling relied on immunoSEQ multiplex PCR, and the TCRdb table lists in-frame clones only, not all of them. The sample records fewer than 200,000 clones, approximately 82% being singletons. Sample: PBMCs. Source of these receptors: a male donor in good health and CMV-seronegative.

The CDR3 sequence is CAWSVLQGSDYGYTF. The CDR3 nucleotides are TGTGCCTGGAGTGTACTTCAGGGATCGGACTATGGCTACACCTTC. The V and J genes are TRBV30 and TRBJ1-2, with D possibly matching TRBD1 (5 bases). Trimming shortened V by 0 bases and J by 3 bases, and 14 bases separated the two germline ends. CDR1 and CDR2 (germline): GTSNPN, SVGIG (reference sequence). There are 15 residues in the CDR3.

This rearrangement joins TRBV11-1 to TRBJ1-1, with D maybe TRBD1 (5 bases). The CDR3 runs to 14 residues. Deletions cut 3 bases from V and 10 bases from J, with 18 bases between. Per germline, CDR1 SGHAT and CDR2 FQDESV (reference sequence). CDR3 nucleotide sequence: TGTGCCAGCAGCTTCATAGGGGCTCGGGTGAGAGCTTTCTTT. It encodes CASSFIGARVRAFF.

The chain uses TRBV30 and TRBJ2-7; possible D gene TRBD2, 5 bases. Trimming removed 2 bases from V and 7 bases from J, with 12 bases in between. The length of the CDR3 is 12 residues. The V gene's germline CDR1 is GTSNPN and CDR2 SVGIG (reference sequence). CDR3 protein: CAWSWRTGEQYF. The CDR3 DNA reads TGTGCCTGGAGTTGGCGGACGGGAGAGCAGTACTTC.

This clone was seen more than once but under ten times. The CDR3 here is CASSPSGGQGSSGELFF. CDR3 sequence (DNA): TGTGCCAGCAGTCCAAGCGGGGGACAGGGATCTTCCGGGGAGCTGTTTTTT. This chain connects TRBV6-4 to TRBJ2-2; tentatively, D is TRBD1 (9 bases). Germline-derived CDR1 and CDR2 are MRHNA and SNTAGT. The CDR3 spans 17 residues. Trimming removed 5 bases at V and 6 bases at J, with 22 bases between.

In its sample, this clone was seen a few times. The chain has TRBV21-1 and TRBJ2-7; the D call of TRBD2 is as the table states it, not checked on the DNA. TRBV21-1 is marked as a pseudogene. This CDR3 region has 12 residues. CDR3 bases: TGTGCCAGCAGCAAAGCCGAGTACGAGCAGTACTTC. This encodes CASSKAEYEQYF.

V and J are TRBV30 and TRBJ2-5; D gene unclear. CDR1 and CDR2 from the germline V gene are GTSNPN and SVGIG (reference sequence). This CDR3 has 11 residues. With 2 bases removed from V and 3 bases from J, the gap between germline ends came to 4 bases. The CDR3 here is CAWSPEETQYF. The CDR3 DNA follows: TGTGCCTGGAGTCCAGAAGAGACCCAGTACTTC.

The rearrangement uses TRBV19 and TRBJ2-5, with 9 bases that match TRBD2. CDR1 is LNHDA and CDR2 is SQIVND in the germline V gene (reference sequence). V lost 5 bases and J lost 7; bases outside the gene matches: 20. This CDR3 has 18 amino acids. The chain's CDR3 is CASSLSWGLAGFDGTQYF. CDR3 bases: TGTGCCAGTAGTCTCAGTTGGGGCCTAGCGGGGTTCGATGGGACCCAGTACTTC.

CDR3 sequence reads: CASSLGQGKDTQYF. In nucleotides, the CDR3 is TGTGCCAGCAGCTTAGGACAGGGAAAGGATACGCAGTATTTT. The genes are TRBV7-9 and TRBJ2-3, with TRBD1 matching over 7 bases. The CDR3 is made up of 14 amino acids. Germline values: CDR1 SEHNR, CDR2 FQNEAQ (reference sequence). Trimming removed 1 base from V and 6 bases from J; junction bases left unmatched: 4.